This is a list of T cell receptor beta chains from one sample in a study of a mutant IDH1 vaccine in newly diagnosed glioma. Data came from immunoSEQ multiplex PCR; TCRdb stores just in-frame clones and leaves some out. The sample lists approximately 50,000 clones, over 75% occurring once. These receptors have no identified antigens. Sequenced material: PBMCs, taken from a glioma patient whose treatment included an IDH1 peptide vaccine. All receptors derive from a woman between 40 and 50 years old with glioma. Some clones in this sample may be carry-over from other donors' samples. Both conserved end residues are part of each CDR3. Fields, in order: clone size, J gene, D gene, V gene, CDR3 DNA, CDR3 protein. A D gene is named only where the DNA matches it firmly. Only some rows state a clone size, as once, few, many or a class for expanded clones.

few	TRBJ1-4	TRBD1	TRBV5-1	TGCGCCAGCAGCTCCGGGGACAGCGAAGAAAAACTGTTTTTT	CASSSGDSEEKLFF
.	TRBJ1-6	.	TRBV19	TGTGCCAGTAGTCAGACAGCGGCGTCGTGGTCACCCCTCCACTTT	CASSQTAASWSPLHF
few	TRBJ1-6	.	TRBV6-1	TGTGCCAGCAGACAGGGTCCCAATTCACCCCTCCACTTT	CASRQGPNSPLHF
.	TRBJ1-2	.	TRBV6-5	TGTGCCAGCAGTTACTCGAACTCCCTGGGAGGCTACACCTTC	CASSYSNSLGGYTF
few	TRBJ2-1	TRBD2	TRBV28	TGTGCCAGCATTAATAGGGGCTGGACTAGATCGAATGAGCAGTTCTTC	CASINRGWTRSNEQFF
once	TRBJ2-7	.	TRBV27	TGTGCCAGCAGTTTCACAACAGGGTCCTACGAGCAGTACTTC	CASSFTTGSYEQYF
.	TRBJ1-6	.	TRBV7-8	TGTGCCAGCACCTACGCCGGGACACAGAATTCACCCCTCCACTTT	CASTYAGTQNSPLHF
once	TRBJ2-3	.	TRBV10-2	TGCGCCAGCAGTGAGAGGGGGACAGATACGCAGTATTTT	CASSERGTDTQYF
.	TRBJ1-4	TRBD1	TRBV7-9	TGTGCCAGCAGCTTAGGGGACAGGGGGAGTGAAAAACTGTTTTTT	CASSLGDRGSEKLFF
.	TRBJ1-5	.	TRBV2	TGTGCCAGCACGGGGGACATAGGGAATCAGCCCCAGCATTTT	CASTGDIGNQPQHF
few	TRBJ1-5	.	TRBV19	TGTGCCAGTAGTAGGACTAGTACAGGTTATAGCAATCAGCCCCAGCATTTT	CASSRTSTGYSNQPQHF
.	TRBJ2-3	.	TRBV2	TGTGCCAGCATCGGAGGGGGCAGCACAGATACGCAGTATTTT	CASIGGGSTDTQYF
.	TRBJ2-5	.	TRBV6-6	TGTGCCAGCAGTTCAGGGTCCCGAGAGACCCAGTACTTC	CASSSGSRETQYF
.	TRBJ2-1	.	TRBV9	TGTGCCAGCAGCCCCTCCGAGGGTAAGCAGTTCTTC	CASSPSEGKQFF
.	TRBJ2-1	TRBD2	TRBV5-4	TGTGCCAGCAGCCCTGGACTAGCGGGGAGCCACGAGGGTGAGCAGTTCTTC	CASSPGLAGSHEGEQFF
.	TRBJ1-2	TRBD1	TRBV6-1	TGTGCCAGGGGAAGGGGGCGAGCCTATGGCTACACCTTC	CARGRGRAYGYTF
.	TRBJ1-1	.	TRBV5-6	TGTGCCAGCAGCTTGGTTTGGACTGAAGCTTTCTTT	CASSLVWTEAFF
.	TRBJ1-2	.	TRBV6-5	TGTGCCAGCACGGCCGGGGGAACTGGCTACACCTTC	CASTAGGTGYTF
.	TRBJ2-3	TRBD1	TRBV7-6	TGTGCCAGCAGCTCGACAGGGAAGACAGATACGCAGTATTTT	CASSSTGKTDTQYF
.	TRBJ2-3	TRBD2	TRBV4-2	TGTGCCAGCAGGTACCTTAGCGGGGGGGCCGGGTCAGATACGCAGTATTTT	CASRYLSGGAGSDTQYF
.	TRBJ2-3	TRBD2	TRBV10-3	TGTGCCATCAGTGGTCCAGCGGGGGGGGCAGATACGCAGTATTTT	CAISGPAGGADTQYF
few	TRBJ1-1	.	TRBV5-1	TGCGCCAGCAGCCCCCAACAGAGACCAATGAACACTGAAGCTTTCTTT	CASSPQQRPMNTEAFF
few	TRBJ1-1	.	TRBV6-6	TGTGCCAGCACCCAGAGCAGGGATGAAGCTTTCTTT	CASTQSRDEAFF
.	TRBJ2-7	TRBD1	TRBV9	TGTGCCAGCAGCGTAGGGGGACAGGGGCTAAGCTACGAGCAGTACTTC	CASSVGGQGLSYEQYF
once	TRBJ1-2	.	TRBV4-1	TGCGCCAGCAGCCAAGGGGGGAACCGCTATGGCTACACCTTC	CASSQGGNRYGYTF
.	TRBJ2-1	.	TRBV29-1	TGCAGCGCCAAAAGGGGGAGTAATGAGCAGTTCTTC	CSAKRGSNEQFF
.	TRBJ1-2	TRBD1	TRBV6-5	TGTGCCAGCTGGAAGACAGGGGAGGGCTACACCTTC	CASWKTGEGYTF
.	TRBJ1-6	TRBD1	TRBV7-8	TGTGCCAGCAGCCCCCGGCCGGGACAGGGGGCGAATTCACCCCTCCACTTT	CASSPRPGQGANSPLHF
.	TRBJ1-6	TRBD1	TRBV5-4	TGTGCCAGCAGCCCCGCGGGACAGGGGAATTCACCCCTCCACTTT	CASSPAGQGNSPLHF
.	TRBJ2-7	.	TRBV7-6	TGTGCCAGCAGCTTAGATGGGGTTGGGGACGAGCAGTACTTC	CASSLDGVGDEQYF
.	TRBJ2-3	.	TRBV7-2	TGTGCCAGCAGCTTAGGGCACGCCGTAACAGATACGCAGTATTTT	CASSLGHAVTDTQYF
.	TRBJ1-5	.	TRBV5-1	TGCGCCAGCAGCTATTCAGGGTTAGATCAGCCCCAGCATTTT	CASSYSGLDQPQHF
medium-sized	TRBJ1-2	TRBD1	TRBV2	TGTGCCAGCAGCGAGAACAGGGGACGCGGCTACACCTTC	CASSENRGRGYTF
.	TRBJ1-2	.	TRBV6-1	TGTGCCAGCAGTTCAAGGGGAGAGGGGGTCTATGGCTACACCTTC	CASSSRGEGVYGYTF
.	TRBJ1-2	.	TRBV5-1	TGCGCCAGCAGCTTGGATCCAGGAGAAGGCAAGATCTATGGCTACACCTTC	CASSLDPGEGKIYGYTF
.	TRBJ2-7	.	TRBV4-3	TGCGCCAGCAGCCAAGGGACTGCTACCTACGAGCAGTACTTC	CASSQGTATYEQYF
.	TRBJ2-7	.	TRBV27	TGTGCCAGCAGTTTATCAGGCTCCTACGAGCAGTACTTC	CASSLSGSYEQYF
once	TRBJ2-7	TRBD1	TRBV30	TGTGCCTGGAGGTCCTGGGACAGGGACTACGAGCAGTACTTC	CAWRSWDRDYEQYF
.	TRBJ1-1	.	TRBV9	TGTGCCAGCAGCGTAACAGCCTTAAGCACTGAAGCTTTCTTT	CASSVTALSTEAFF
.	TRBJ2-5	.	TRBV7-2	TGTGCCAGCAGTCGCGGACCGCCCGGGGAGACCCAGTACTTC	CASSRGPPGETQYF
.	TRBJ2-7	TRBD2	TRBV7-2	TGTGCCAGCAGCTTTGGTCAGGGAGGGTACGAGCAGTACTTC	CASSFGQGGYEQYF
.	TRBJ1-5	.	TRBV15	TGTGCCACCAGCAGAGATCGCCGAGGTGGCCGACCCCAGCATTTT	CATSRDRRGGRPQHF
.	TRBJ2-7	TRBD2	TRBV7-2	TGTGCCTCCAGAGATAGCGGGAGCAACTACGAGCAGTACTTC	CASRDSGSNYEQYF
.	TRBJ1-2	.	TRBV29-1	TGCAGCGTCGAGGTTAGGGGCTACACCTTC	CSVEVRGYTF
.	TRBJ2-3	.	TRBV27	TGTGCCAGCAGTTTATCGGGGGGCAAGGCGGATACGCAGTATTTT	CASSLSGGKADTQYF
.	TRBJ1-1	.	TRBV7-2	TGTGCCAGCAGCTTCCCGGACAGGAACACTGAAGCTTTCTTT	CASSFPDRNTEAFF
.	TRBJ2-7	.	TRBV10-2	TGCGCCAGCAGTGAGCCCCCACTAGCAAGGTACGAGCAGTACTTC	CASSEPPLARYEQYF
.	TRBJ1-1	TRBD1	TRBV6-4	TGTGCCAGCAGGAGGGAAGGTGTGGGGACAGCGTCTTCCGAGGGAGCTTTCTTT	CASRREGVGTASSEGAFF
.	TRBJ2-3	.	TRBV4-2	TGTGCCAGCAGCCAAGATTATGATACTAGCACAGATACGCAGTATTTT	CASSQDYDTSTDTQYF
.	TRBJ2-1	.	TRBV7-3	TGTGCCAGCAGCTTGTTAACAGACAATGAGCAGTTCTTC	CASSLLTDNEQFF
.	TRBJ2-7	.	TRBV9	TGTGCCAGCAGCCCAGTCGGGGGAGAAAGTGAGCAGTACTTC	CASSPVGGESEQYF
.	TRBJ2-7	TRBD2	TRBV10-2	TGCGCCAGCAGTGAGGGACTAGGGCAGGGTCAGAGGCAGTACTTC	CASSEGLGQGQRQYF
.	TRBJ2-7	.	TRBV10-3	TGTGCCGTGGAGGGTAGCACCTACGAGCAGTACTTC	CAVEGSTYEQYF
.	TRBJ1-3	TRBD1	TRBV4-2	TGTGCCAGCAGCCAGGGGGACAGCTCTGGAAACACCATATATTTT	CASSQGDSSGNTIYF
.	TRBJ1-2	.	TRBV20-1	TGCAGTGCTAGGGAAAACTATGGCTACACCTTC	CSARENYGYTF
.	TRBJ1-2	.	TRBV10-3	TGTGCCATCAGTGAGTCTGGCAGGGTGGGAGACTATGGCTACACCTTC	CAISESGRVGDYGYTF
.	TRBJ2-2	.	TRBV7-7	TGTGCTAGCAGCTTAGACGGGTACAACGGGGAGCTGTTTTTT	CASSLDGYNGELFF
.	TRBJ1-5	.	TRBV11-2	TGTGCCAGCAGTCGTGGGGAGGGGTCCAATCAGCCCCAGCATTTT	CASSRGEGSNQPQHF
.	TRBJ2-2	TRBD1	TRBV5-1	TGCGCCAGCAGCTTGGGCGGGACAGGGGGCATCGGGGAGCTGTTTTTT	CASSLGGTGGIGELFF
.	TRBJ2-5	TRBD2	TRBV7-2	TGTGCCAGCAGCTTCGGTGGGGGGGAAGAGACCCAGTACTTC	CASSFGGGEETQYF